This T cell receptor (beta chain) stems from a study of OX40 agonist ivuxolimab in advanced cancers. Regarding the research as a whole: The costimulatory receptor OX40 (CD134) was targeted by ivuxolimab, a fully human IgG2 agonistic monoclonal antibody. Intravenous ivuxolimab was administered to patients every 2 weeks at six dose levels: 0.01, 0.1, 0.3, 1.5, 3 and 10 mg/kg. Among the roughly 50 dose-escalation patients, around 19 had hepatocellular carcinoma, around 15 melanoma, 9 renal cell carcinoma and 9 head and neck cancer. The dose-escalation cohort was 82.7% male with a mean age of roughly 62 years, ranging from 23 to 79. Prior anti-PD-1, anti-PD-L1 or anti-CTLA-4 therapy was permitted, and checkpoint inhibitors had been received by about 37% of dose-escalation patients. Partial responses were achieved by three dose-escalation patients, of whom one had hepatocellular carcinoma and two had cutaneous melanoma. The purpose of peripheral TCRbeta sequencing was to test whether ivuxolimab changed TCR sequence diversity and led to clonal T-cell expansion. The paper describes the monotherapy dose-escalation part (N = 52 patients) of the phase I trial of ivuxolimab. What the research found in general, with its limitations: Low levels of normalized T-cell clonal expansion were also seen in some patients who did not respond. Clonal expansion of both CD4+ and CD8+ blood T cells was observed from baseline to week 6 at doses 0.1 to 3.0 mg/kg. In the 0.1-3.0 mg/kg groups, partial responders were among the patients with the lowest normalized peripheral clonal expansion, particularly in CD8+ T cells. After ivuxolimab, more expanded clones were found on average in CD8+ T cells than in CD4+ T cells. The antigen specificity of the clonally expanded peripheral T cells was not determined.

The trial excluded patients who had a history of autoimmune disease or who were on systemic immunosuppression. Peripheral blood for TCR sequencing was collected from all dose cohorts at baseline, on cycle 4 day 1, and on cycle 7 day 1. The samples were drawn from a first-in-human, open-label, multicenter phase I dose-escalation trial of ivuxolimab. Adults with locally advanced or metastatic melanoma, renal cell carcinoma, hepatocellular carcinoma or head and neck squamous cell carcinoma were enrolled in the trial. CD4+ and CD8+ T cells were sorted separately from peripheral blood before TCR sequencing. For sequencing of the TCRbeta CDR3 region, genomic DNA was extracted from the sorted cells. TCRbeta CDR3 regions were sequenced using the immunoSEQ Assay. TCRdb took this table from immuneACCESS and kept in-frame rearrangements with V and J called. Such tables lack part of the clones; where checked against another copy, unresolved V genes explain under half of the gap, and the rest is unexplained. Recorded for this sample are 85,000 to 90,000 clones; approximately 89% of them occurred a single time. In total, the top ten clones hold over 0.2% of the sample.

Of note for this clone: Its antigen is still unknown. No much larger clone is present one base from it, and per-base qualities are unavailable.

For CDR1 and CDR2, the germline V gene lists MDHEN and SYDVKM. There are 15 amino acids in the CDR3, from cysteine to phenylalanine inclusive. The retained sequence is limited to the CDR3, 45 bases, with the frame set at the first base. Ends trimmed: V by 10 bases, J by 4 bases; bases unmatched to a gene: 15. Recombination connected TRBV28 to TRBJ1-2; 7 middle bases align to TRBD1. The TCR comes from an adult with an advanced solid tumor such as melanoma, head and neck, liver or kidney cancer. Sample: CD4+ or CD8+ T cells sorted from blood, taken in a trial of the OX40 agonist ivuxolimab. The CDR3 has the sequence CATPLRRDRVYGYTF. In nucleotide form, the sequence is TGTGCCACCCCACTCAGGCGAGACAGGGTCTATGGCTACACCTTC.